These 3 T cell receptor beta chains share one sample of origin, sequenced in a study of early T cells in non-severe SARS-CoV-2 infection. MiXCR was run by TCRdb on the 5' RACE reads, yielding one entry per CDR3 protein. The table records 30,000 or so distinct CDR3 sequences, more than 6% of them present only once. The source material was whole blood. The source of these receptors is an adult who was a healthcare worker with PCR-confirmed SARS-CoV-2 infection or an uninfected control (not recorded which).

The rearrangement uses TRBV5-1 and TRBJ1-1, with TRBD1 matching over 8 bases. Germline CDR1 and CDR2: SGHRS and YFSETQ. With V trimmed by 0 bases and J by 4 bases, 14 bases remained unmatched. The CDR3 consists of 18 residues. The CDR3 reads CASSLEGTGAGGGTEAFF. The CDR3 DNA follows: TGCGCCAGCAGCTTGGAGGGGACAGGCGCAGGAGGAGGCACTGAAGCTTTCTTT.

This clonotype has at least ten counts. The V and J genes are TRBV4-2 and TRBJ2-7; 7 nucleotides line up with TRBD1. Germline loops: CDR1 LGHNA, CDR2 YNFKEQ. V lost 1 base to trimming and J lost 0 bases; unmatched junction nucleotides: 3. The CDR3 is made up of 15 amino acids. CDR3 protein: CASSQVGDSSYEQYF. CDR3 nucleotide sequence: TGTGCCAGCAGCCAAGTAGGGGACAGCTCCTACGAGCAGTACTTC.

This clonotype was counted many times. This CDR3 is CASSDSDRGYGYTF. CDR3 bases: TGTGCCAGCAGTGACTCTGACAGGGGATACGGCTACACCTTC. The chain has TRBV6-4 and TRBJ1-2; 8 nucleotides agree with TRBD1. The V segment lost 0 bases and the J segment 8 bases; nucleotides outside the gene matches: 5. CDR3 length: 14 amino acids. Germline values: CDR1 MRHNA, CDR2 SNTAGT.